The 14 T cell receptor beta chains reported below all come from one sample, sequenced in a study of T-cell reconstitution after alpha-beta-depleted transplantation in children. Unique molecular identifiers were incorporated during preparation of the TCRbeta library. Using its own MiXCR run on the PCR reads, TCRdb lists one record per CDR3 protein. The sample has tens of thousands of distinct CDR3 sequences, over 4.5% seen once. The sequences come from PBMCs, mostly from graft donor cells, collected 60 days after TCRalphabeta/CD19-depleted stem cell transplant. The receptors come from a female patient aged 2-10 years who had a stem cell transplant for aplastic anemia, so the T cells may come from the graft donor.

This clonotype has a handful of counts. The V gene is TRBV12-3 or TRBV12-4, the J gene TRBJ1-2; D is unclear. The V gene lost 5 bases and the J gene lost 5 bases, with 6 bases spanning the gap. This CDR3 is 11 amino acids long. CDR3 amino acids: CASSPIYGYTF. CDR3 nucleotides: TGTGCCAGCAGTCCGATTTATGGCTACACCTTC.

This clonotype was detected many times. The genes are TRBV12-3 or TRBV12-4 and TRBJ2-1; tentatively, D is TRBD2 (5 bases). The CDR3 runs 16 residues. Trimming took 0 bases from V and 0 from J, leaving 9 bases between them. The CDR3 protein is CASSLAGVISYNEQFF. Here the CDR3 DNA reads TGTGCCAGCAGTTTAGCGGGAGTCATCTCCTACAATGAGCAGTTCTTC.

This clonotype was counted at least ten times. The gene calls are TRBV6-2 or TRBV6-3 and TRBJ2-7, with 12 bases identical to TRBD1. The CDR3 is made up of 15 amino acids. CDR1 MNHEY and CDR2 SVGEGT come from the germline V gene. Unmatched junction bases numbered 9, after V lost 7 bases and J lost 5 bases. The CDR3 region has the DNA TGTGCCAGCACGACGGCCGGGACAGGGGGCAACGAGCAGTACTTC. It yields the protein CASTTAGTGGNEQYF.

This clonotype came up many times. V usage is TRBV5-1 and J usage is TRBJ2-3, with 12 bases that match TRBD2. V lost 1 base and J lost 6; bases outside the gene matches: 9. CDR3 length: 17 residues. Germline CDR1 SGHRS, CDR2 YFSETQ. The CDR3: CASSLTPSGRAADTQYF. The CDR3, as DNA: TGCGCCAGCAGCTTGACCCCTAGCGGGAGGGCGGCGGATACGCAGTATTTT.

This clonotype was seen at least ten times. V usage is TRBV20-1 and J usage is TRBJ2-3, with TRBD1 matching 9 bases. V shed 1 base, J shed 6 bases, and the junction held 11 bases outside the gene matches. The germline gives CDR1 DFQATT, CDR2 SNEGSKA (reference sequence). The CDR3 runs 16 residues. CDR3 in DNA: TGCAGTGCTAGAGTCAGGTACAGGGGGCGTACGGATACGCAGTATTTT. Protein sequence: CSARVRYRGRTDTQYF.

This clonotype was counted ten times or more. V gene TRBV20-1 combines with J gene TRBJ1-2; D unclear. The CDR3 is 14 residues long. Germline lookup yields CDR1 DFQATT and CDR2 SNEGSKA (reference sequence). Trimming cost V 1 base and J 0 bases, with 9 bases left between them. CDR3 DNA sequence: TGCAGTGCTAGAGCGGAAGTGGCTAACTATGGCTACACCTTC. It is translated as CSARAEVANYGYTF.

This clonotype was found many times. V gene TRBV7-9 combines with J gene TRBJ2-5; 8 nucleotides match TRBD1. The germline V gene has CDR1 SEHNR and CDR2 FQNEAQ (reference sequence). This CDR3 has 14 amino acids. Unmatched junction bases numbered 6, after V lost 5 bases and J lost 4 bases. The CDR3 bases are TGTGCCAGCAGCCGAGGACAGGGTGGAGAGACCCAGTACTTC. This gives the protein CASSRGQGGETQYF.

This clonotype was counted many times. J is TRBJ2-1 and V is TRBV7-9, with TRBD2 matching 7 bases. V was clipped by 5 bases and J by 5 bases; unmatched bases: 15. CDR3 size: 17 residues. Germline V CDR1 and CDR2: SEHNR, FQNEAQ (reference sequence). The DNA for the CDR3 is TGTGCCAGCAGCCGCAGAGCTAGCGGCCGACTCGACAATGAGCAGTTCTTC. Amino acids: CASSRRASGRLDNEQFF.

The sample holds many counts of this clonotype. The CDR3 reads CSAREGLARGTDTQYF. CDR3 nucleotides: TGCAGTGCTAGAGAGGGACTAGCGAGGGGCACAGATACGCAGTATTTT. The chain uses TRBV20-1 and TRBJ2-3; TRBD2 matches at 10 bases. Germline V gives CDR1 DFQATT, CDR2 SNEGSKA (reference sequence). The CDR3 covers 16 residues. The V gene end was trimmed by 0 bases and the J gene end by 1 base; junction bases not matched to a gene: 4.

Many counts were recorded for this clonotype. This sequence joins TRBV11-2 and TRBJ1-5; D call uncertain. Germline V lookup: CDR1 SGHAT, CDR2 FQNNGV. Trimming shortened V by 1 base and J by 5 bases, and 12 bases separated the two germline ends. The CDR3 is 15 amino acids. The CDR3 loop reads CASSLVAGTHQPQHF. As DNA, the CDR3 is TGTGCCAGCAGCTTAGTAGCAGGAACACATCAGCCCCAGCATTTT. Looking up the rest from reference TRBV11-2 and TRBJ1-5 gives the full variable domain: EAGVAQSPRYKIIEKRQSVAFWCNPISGHATLYWYQQILGQGPKLLIQFQNNGVVDDSQLPKDRFSAERLKGVDSTLKIQPAKLEDSAVYLCASSLVAGTHQPQHFGDGTRLSIL.

This clonotype was recorded at least ten times. This sequence joins TRBV12-3 or TRBV12-4 and TRBJ2-6, with D uncertain. V lost 3 bases to trimming and J lost 3 bases, with 9 bases between them. The CDR3 totals 15 residues. CDR3 coding DNA: TGTGCCAGCAGTTTGATGGCAGTTGGGGCCAACGTCCTGACTTTC. Its translation: CASSLMAVGANVLTF.

This clonotype appeared many times. The V gene is TRBV5-8, the J gene TRBJ2-1; D gene unclear. The CDR3 length is 12 residues. Germline lookup yields CDR1 SGHTS and CDR2 YDEGEE. V was trimmed by 7 bases and J by 5 bases, leaving 10 bases between them. The chain's CDR3 is CASFRTNNEQFF. In DNA, the CDR3 is TGTGCCAGCTTTCGGACCAACAATGAGCAGTTCTTC.

This clonotype was recorded a few times. This sequence joins TRBV7-9 and TRBJ2-7, with D hard to call. The CDR3 runs to 14 residues. Germline CDR1 is SEHNR and CDR2 is FQNEAQ (reference sequence). Trimming took off 2 bases at V and 5 bases at J, with 13 bases between the two ends. The CDR3 nucleotides read TGTGCCAGCAGCTTATCCATCAGCGCAAACGAGCAGTACTTC. Its protein is CASSLSISANEQYF.

This clonotype appeared many times. This rearrangement joins TRBV7-9 to TRBJ2-7, with TRBD2 matching over 7 bases. The length of the CDR3 is 16 residues. Germline CDR1 SEHNR, CDR2 FQNEAQ (reference sequence). V dropped 5 bases and J dropped 9; count of bases not matched to a gene: 19. CDR3 bases: TGTGCCAGCAGCCCGAGGTCGGCGGGAGTGCTACGAGGGCAGTACTTC. Amino acids: CASSPRSAGVLRGQYF.